Below are 32 T cell receptor beta chains sequenced from a single sample in a study of T cells in women clearing cervical HPV infection. Sequenced by immunoSEQ multiplex PCR; TCRdb stores in-frame clones only, minus some. Its clone listing holds around 30,000 clones. The sample comprised blood buffy coat. The origin of the receptors is a woman aged 18 to 69 with a cervical HPV16 infection that either progressed to CIN3+ or cleared (not recorded which).

The part of the CDR3 DNA that was read is TGCGCCAGCAGCTTGTCCGCAGGGGAAACCACGCGGGGC. Protein product: CASSLSAGETTRG. The CDR3, in full, reads CASSLSAGETTRGYTF. This sequence joins TRBV5-1 and TRBJ1-2, with D perhaps TRBD1 (6 bases). The CDR3 is cut off 3 residues early in the read; its end comes from the germline J gene. CDR3 length equals 16 residues. The germline V gene encodes CDR1 SGHRS and CDR2 YFSETQ.

About this clone itself: Read coverage stops 3 residues before the CDR3 terminus; the germline J gene supplies the remainder. The chain is built from TRBV5-4 and TRBJ2-1; D remains ambiguous. Per germline, CDR1 SGHNT and CDR2 YYREEE (reference sequence). V lost 2 bases to trimming and J lost 6 bases, with 9 bases between them. This CDR3 region has 13 residues. The CDR3 loop reads CASSLEVFNEQFF. The CDR3 bases that were read are TGTGCCAGCAGCTTAGAGGTTTTCAATGAG.

As for this clone: One junction end disagrees with the germline gene, perhaps due to a read error. The CDR3 end falls 3 residues outside the read, so it is completed with the germline J gene. V usage is TRBV29-1 and J usage is TRBJ1-2, with D unclear. Germline-derived CDR1 and CDR2 are SQVTM and ANQGSEA. The CDR3 runs 10 residues. Incomplete CDR3 DNA: TGCAGCGTCGAAGCAACAGGC. Its translation: CSVEATG. The complete CDR3 reads CSVEATGYTF.

Concerning this clone itself: The CDR3 is cut off 3 residues early in the read; its end comes from the germline J gene. The genes are TRBV7-9 and TRBJ2-2, with 9 positions matching TRBD1. There are 15 residues in the CDR3. CDR1 SEHNR and CDR2 FQNEAQ come from the germline V gene (reference sequence). V lost 5 bases and J lost 5; bases outside the gene matches: 6. CDR3 DNA, as far as it was read: TGTGCCAGCAGCCCGGGACAGGGTTATACCGGGGAG. Its translation is CASSPGQGYTGE. The full CDR3 sequence reads CASSPGQGYTGELFF.

Comments on this clone: Coverage ceases 3 residues before the CDR3 finishes, and the germline J gene fills in the end. This chain joins TRBV19 and TRBJ2-4; D assignment may be TRBD1 or TRBD2 (5 bases each). Germline loops: CDR1 LNHDA, CDR2 SQIVND (reference sequence). The CDR3 covers 14 residues. V was pared by 1 base and J by 8 bases, with 12 bases between. CDR3 bases read: TGTGCCAGTAGTATAGGCGGAAGGGGAGACATT. Amino acids: CASSIGGRGDI. The whole CDR3 sequence reads CASSIGGRGDIQYF.

Details on this clone: Sequencing ends 3 residues short of the CDR3 end; the germline J gene provides the rest. The rearrangement uses TRBV7-9 and TRBJ2-3; 10 bases match TRBD2. Germline V gene sequence: CDR1 SEHNR, CDR2 FQNEAQ (reference sequence). CDR3 length: 15 residues. V was pared by 6 bases and J by 4 bases, with 7 bases of the junction left unmatched. CDR3 protein: CASRITSGNADTQYF. CDR3 bases read: TGTGCCAGCAGGATTACTAGCGGGAACGCAGATACG.

The covered CDR3 bases are TGCAGCGTCCGGCTCGTCCCGGGACTTACCAATGAG. Its translation is CSVRLVPGLTNE. The CDR3 as a whole reads CSVRLVPGLTNEQFF. The J gene is TRBJ2-1, the V gene TRBV29-1; TRBD2 might be the D (6 bases). The read stops 3 residues short of the end of the CDR3; the missing end is completed from the germline J gene. This CDR3 is 15 amino acids long. Germline V gives CDR1 SQVTM, CDR2 ANQGSEA. V shed 6 bases and J shed 6 bases, with 21 bases lying between them.

Details on this clone: The read halts 3 residues ahead of the CDR3 end, with the missing end drawn from the germline J gene. The V gene is TRBV30, the J gene TRBJ2-3; 8 bases align to TRBD1. CDR3 length: 13 residues. Germline V lookup: CDR1 GTSNPN, CDR2 SVGIG (reference sequence). The part of the CDR3 DNA that was read is TGTGCCTGGAACAGGGGGTACCAAGAGACG. This translates into CAWNRGYQET. The CDR3 in its entirety is CAWNRGYQETQYF.

CDR3 protein: CASSIDRLGLATDTQYF. The sequenced part of the CDR3 DNA is TGTGCCAGTAGTATAGACCGTTTGGGACTAGCAACAGATACG. The chain recombines TRBV19 with TRBJ2-3; 9 bases align to TRBD2. The DNA ends 3 residues before the CDR3 does, and the rest of the CDR3 is filled in from the germline J gene. This CDR3 has 17 residues. Germline values: CDR1 LNHDA, CDR2 SQIVND (reference sequence). Losses at the gene ends were 0 bases for V and 3 bases for J; bases not matched to a gene: 7.

On this clone: Read data end 3 residues before the CDR3 end; the end is taken from the germline J gene. V is TRBV7-9 and J is TRBJ1-5; 7 bases align to TRBD1. This CDR3 is built from 14 residues. The V segment lost 3 bases and the J segment 5 bases; nucleotides outside the gene matches: 4. Germline assignment: CDR1 SEHNR and CDR2 FQNEAQ (reference sequence). CDR3 DNA (partial): TGTGCCAGCAGCTTCGACAGGGAGCATCAGCCC. Translated: CASSFDREHQP. The whole CDR3 sequence is CASSFDREHQPQHF. Drawing the rest from reference TRBV7-9 and TRBJ1-5, the complete variable domain is DTGVSQNPRHKITKRGQNVTFRCDPISEHNRLYWYRQTLGQGPEFLTYFQNEAQLEKSRLLSDRFSAERPKGSFSTLEIQRTEQGDSAMYLCASSFDREHQPQHFGDGTRLSIL.

Concerning this clone: The CDR3 extends 3 residues past the end of the read, so its final part is completed from the germline J gene. The J gene is TRBJ2-1, the V gene TRBV5-1; 7 bases align to TRBD2. The CDR3 sequence is 16 residues long. From germline, CDR1 is SGHRS and CDR2 YFSETQ. The ends lost 3 bases at V and 4 bases at J; junction bases unmatched: 10. CDR3 DNA (partial): TGCGCCAGCAGCTCCGCGGGAGCGGGGCTATACAATGAG. Its translation: CASSSAGAGLYNE. The complete CDR3 reads CASSSAGAGLYNEQFF.

Regarding this clone: The read ends 3 residues before the CDR3 terminus; that terminus is restored from the germline J gene. The chain is built from TRBV19 and TRBJ2-7; 9 bases map to TRBD1. The CDR3 loop spans 16 amino acids. Trimming took 1 base from V and 1 from J; bases not matched to a gene: 5. Germline V lookup: CDR1 LNHDA, CDR2 SQIVND (reference sequence). This chain's CDR3 is CASSIGGGTGSYEQYF. The CDR3 DNA, read in part, is TGTGCCAGTAGTATAGGCGGCGGGACAGGGTCCTACGAG.

Here the CDR3 reads CASSDTETGGGTDTQYF. CDR3 DNA, as far as it was read: TGTGCCAGCAGTGACACTGAGACAGGGGGTGGCACAGATACG. The chain employs TRBV6-4 and TRBJ2-3; TRBD1 matches 9 bases. The sequenced fragment ends 3 residues before the CDR3 boundary, so the rest is inferred from the germline J gene. Trimming removed 2 bases from V and 1 base from J; junction bases left unmatched: 7. The CDR3 has 17 residues. Germline V CDR1 and CDR2: MRHNA, SNTAGT.

In the case of this clone: The CDR3 end falls 3 residues outside the read, so it is completed with the germline J gene. The chain couples TRBV11-2 to TRBJ1-4; the D gene is possibly TRBD1 (6 bases). Between the trimmed V and J ends, which lost 5 bases and 3 bases, there was a span of 13 bases. Germline CDR1 reads SGHAT; CDR2 reads FQNNGV. The CDR3 loop spans 15 amino acids. The CDR3 here is CASSGTGTANEKLFF. Incomplete CDR3 DNA: TGTGCCAGCAGCGGAACAGGGACGGCTAATGAAAAA.

Notes on this clone: The CDR3 is cut off 3 residues early in the read; its end comes from the germline J gene. The chain recombines TRBV2 with TRBJ1-6; tentative D call: TRBD1 (6 bases). Trimming left V 6 bases short and J 7 bases short, with 10 bases between. Germline CDR1 reads SNHLY; CDR2 reads FYNNEI. This CDR3 comprises 13 residues. The part of the CDR3 DNA that was read is TGTGCCAGCAGGATGGACAGAAATTCACCC. Its protein product is CASRMDRNSP. In full, the CDR3 is CASRMDRNSPLHF.

On this clone: The observed sequence ends 3 residues before the CDR3 terminus, with the missing tail filled in from the germline J gene. The chain has TRBV7-3 and TRBJ1-1; 8 nucleotides agree with TRBD1. The CDR3 runs 15 residues. The J segment lost 5 bases and the V segment lost 1 base, leaving 6 bases of the junction unmatched. Germline loops: CDR1 SGHTA, CDR2 FQGTGA. The CDR3 spells CASSLNGRGPTEAFF. CDR3 DNA, as far as it was read: TGTGCCAGCAGCTTAAACGGCAGGGGGCCAACTGAA.

Note on this clone: From the germline J gene comes the end of the CDR3, since the read stops 3 residues before it. The V and J genes are TRBV30 and TRBJ2-5; TRBD2 is a possible D gene (6 bases). The CDR3 has 14 amino acids. CDR1 and CDR2 (germline): GTSNPN, SVGIG (reference sequence). V was trimmed by 0 bases and J by 5 bases, leaving 13 bases between them. Partial CDR3 DNA: TGTGCCTGGAGTGTATGGGACTCGAGGGAGACC. Amino acid sequence: CAWSVWDSRET. The whole CDR3 protein reads CAWSVWDSRETQYF.

Worth noting for this clone: Read sequence stops 3 residues before the CDR3 end, and the germline J gene provides the missing end. This chain joins TRBV20-1 and TRBJ2-3; 9 bases are a match to TRBD2. After removal of 0 bases from V and 6 bases from J, the junction contained 7 bases not matched to a gene. Germline values: CDR1 DFQATT, CDR2 SNEGSKA (reference sequence). The CDR3 is 15 residues long. The CDR3 bases that were read are TGCAGTGCTAGAGATCCGATAGCGGGAGAGGATACG. Amino acids: CSARDPIAGEDT. The complete CDR3 protein is CSARDPIAGEDTQYF.

Worth noting for this clone: The CDR3 end lies 3 residues beyond the end of the read and is filled in from the germline J gene. The chain combines TRBV2 with TRBJ1-4; D is possibly TRBD1 (5 bases). The CDR3 sequence is 15 residues long. From germline, CDR1 is SNHLY and CDR2 FYNNEI. The CDR3 region is CASSGRSSGANVLFF. The sequenced CDR3 bases are TGTGCCAGCAGTGGCAGGTCCTCTGGGGCCAACGTA.

As regards this clone: The read ends 3 residues before the CDR3 terminus; that terminus is restored from the germline J gene. The chain joins TRBV27 to TRBJ2-2; D uncertain. Germline values: CDR1 MNHEY, CDR2 SMNVEV (reference sequence). Trimming removed 4 bases at V and 3 bases at J, with 9 bases between. This CDR3 has 14 amino acids. The CDR3 spells CASSYVRDTGELFF. The part of the CDR3 DNA that was read is TGTGCCAGCAGTTACGTACGGGACACCGGGGAG.

Concerning this clone: At one end, the junction sequence differs from germline, possibly due to a read error. Read sequence stops 3 residues before the CDR3 end, and the germline J gene provides the missing end. The chain is built from TRBV7-7 and TRBJ2-2; 9 nucleotides line up with TRBD1. This CDR3 contains 15 residues. Per the germline V gene, CDR1 is SSHAT and CDR2 is FNYEAQ (reference sequence). The part of the CDR3 DNA that was read is TGTGCTAGCAGTATACAGGGGGCCTTTGGGGAGGAG. Translation gives CASSIQGAFGEE. The entire CDR3 is CASSIQGAFGEELFF.

Note on this clone: With the read ending 3 residues before the CDR3 end, the germline J gene is used to fill in that end. The chain uses TRBV30 and TRBJ2-3; the D gene could be TRBD1 or TRBD2 (5 bases each). The CDR3 runs to 12 residues. The germline CDR1 and CDR2 sequences are GTSNPN and SVGIG (reference sequence). The CDR3 here is CAWSVQEETQYF. CDR3 DNA (partial): TGTGCCTGGAGTGTACAGGAGGAGACG.

By frequency, this clone registers medium-sized. Sequencing ends 3 residues short of the CDR3 end; the germline J gene provides the rest. V and J are TRBV30 and TRBJ2-4, with D perhaps TRBD1 (6 bases). The CDR3 consists of 15 residues. Germline loops: CDR1 GTSNPN, CDR2 SVGIG (reference sequence). The ends were cut back, 2 bases at V and 2 bases at J, with 13 bases in the middle. Partial CDR3 DNA: TGTGCCTGGAGTAGGACCGGGACAACCAAAAACATT. Translating gives CAWSRTGTTKNI. From start to end, the CDR3 is CAWSRTGTTKNIQYF.

On this clone itself: The read comes to an end 3 residues before the CDR3 does, leaving the germline J gene to fill in the end. The gene calls are TRBV10-3 and TRBJ1-2, with TRBD1 matching over 9 bases. The CDR3 has 16 residues. The ends lost 7 bases at V and 0 bases at J; junction bases unmatched: 9. The germline CDR1 and CDR2 sequences are ENHRY and SYGVKD. The CDR3 is CAITGGTGSTNYGYTF. Incomplete CDR3 DNA: TGTGCCATCACTGGGGGGACAGGGAGTACTAACTATGGC.

A remark on this clone: The CDR3 end is not reached by the read, which stops 3 residues before it; the germline J gene fills it in. The chain recombines TRBV5-1 with TRBJ1-2, with 9 nucleotides matching TRBD1. The J segment lost 4 bases and the V segment lost 0 bases, leaving 16 bases of the junction unmatched. Looked up from germline, CDR1 is SGHRS and CDR2 is YFSETQ. The CDR3 spans 19 residues. The CDR3 sequence is CASSLDQQGAALISYGYTF. The CDR3 bases that were read are TGCGCCAGCAGCTTGGACCAACAGGGGGCCGCTTTAATATCCTATGGC.

In the case of this clone: Sequencing ends 3 residues short of the CDR3 end; the germline J gene provides the rest. V gene TRBV10-2 combines with J gene TRBJ2-3; D perhaps matches TRBD2 (6 bases). Trimming stripped 8 bases from V and 6 bases from J, with 9 bases between. The CDR3 runs to 11 residues. Germline V gene data show CDR1 as WSHSY and CDR2 as SAAADI. The DNA read from the CDR3 is TGCGCCAGCGGGACTGGGGATACG. This encodes CASGTGDT. The complete CDR3 sequence is CASGTGDTQYF.

Turning to this clone: The read terminates 3 residues ahead of where the CDR3 ends, so the germline J gene completes it. The chain carries TRBV20-1 and TRBJ2-4; D possibly corresponds to TRBD2 (5 bases). Germline V gene data show CDR1 as DFQATT and CDR2 as SNEGSKA (reference sequence). The CDR3 contains 15 residues. V lost 0 bases and J lost 8, with 17 bases in between. The CDR3 here is CSARDPKGPGDIQYF. The CDR3 DNA, read in part, is TGCAGTGCTAGAGATCCGAAAGGACCCGGGGACATT.

Remarks on this clone: Read data end 3 residues before the CDR3 end; the end is taken from the germline J gene. The chain has TRBV16 and TRBJ2-7, with D perhaps given as TRBD1 or TRBD2 (5 bases each). The CDR3 totals 14 residues. Trimming removed 2 bases at V and 4 bases at J, with 12 bases between. CDR1 is KGHSY, CDR2 FQNENV, per germline. The CDR3 is CASSQRAEGYEQYF. The covered CDR3 bases are TGTGCCAGCAGCCAAAGGGCAGAGGGGTACGAG.

Concerning this clone: The read gets to within 3 residues of the CDR3 end, and the germline J gene fills in the rest. The chain carries TRBV7-2 and TRBJ2-2; TRBD1 aligns across 8 bases. The CDR3 is made up of 14 amino acids. Germline V CDR1 and CDR2: SGHTA, FQGNSA. CDR3 DNA (partial): TGTGCCAGCAGCCCCGGGATCACAGGGGGAAAG. This gives the protein CASSPGITGGK. The whole CDR3 sequence reads CASSPGITGGKLFF.

In regard to this clone: The read terminates 3 residues ahead of where the CDR3 ends, so the germline J gene completes it. V is TRBV2 and J is TRBJ2-3; D possibly matches TRBD1 or TRBD2 (7 bases each). The CDR3 extends over 13 amino acids. CDR1 is SNHLY and CDR2 is FYNNEI in the germline V gene. CDR3 protein: CASKRDSEETQYF. The covered CDR3 bases are TGTGCCAGCAAGCGGGACAGCGAAGAGACG. The full variable domain, with the rest looked up from reference TRBV2 and TRBJ2-3, is EPEVTQTPSHQVTQMGQEVILRCVPISNHLYFYWYRQILGQKVEFLVSFYNNEISEKSEIFDDQFSVERPDGSNFTLKIRSTKLEDSAMYFCASKRDSEETQYFGPGTRLTVL.

Details on this clone: The missing CDR3 end, 3 residues past where the read stops, is filled in from the germline J gene. The V and J genes are TRBV2 and TRBJ1-5; tentatively, D is TRBD1 (5 bases). Germline CDR1 SNHLY, CDR2 FYNNEI. The CDR3 covers 15 residues. The V end was cut by 1 base, the J end by 1 base, with 8 bases between. The DNA read from the CDR3 is TGTGCCAGCAGTGAAGATGCAGGGAGCAATCAGCCC. It translates to CASSEDAGSNQP. The CDR3 in its entirety is CASSEDAGSNQPQHF.

Details on this clone: The read finishes 3 residues shy of the CDR3 end, and the germline J gene is used to complete it. This chain connects TRBV2 to TRBJ1-5, with 7 nucleotides matching TRBD1. V was pared by 5 bases and J by 6 bases, with 13 bases of the junction left unmatched. There are 16 residues in the CDR3. Germline lookup yields CDR1 SNHLY and CDR2 FYNNEI. The DNA read from the CDR3 is TGTGCCAGCAGTCTATACACCGACAGGGTGGGTCAGCCC. Residues: CASSLYTDRVGQP. The full CDR3 reads CASSLYTDRVGQPQHF.